These 10 T cell receptor beta chains originate from one sample sequenced in a study of OX40 agonist ivuxolimab in advanced cancers. Profiling relied on immunoSEQ multiplex PCR, and the TCRdb table lists in-frame clones only, not all of them. This table holds 55,000 to 70,000 clones, about 82% found once. Sequenced here: CD4+ or CD8+ T cells sorted from blood, sampled in a trial of the OX40 agonist ivuxolimab. These TCRs come from an adult with an advanced solid tumor such as melanoma, head and neck, liver or kidney cancer.

The chain joins TRBV5-1 to TRBJ2-7, with 11 bases fitting TRBD1. CDR1 is SGHRS and CDR2 is YFSETQ in the germline V gene. There are 15 residues in the CDR3. Trimming took 4 bases from V and 4 from J; bases not matched to a gene: 7. The CDR3 sequence is CASSPGQGASYEQYF. Here the CDR3 DNA reads TGCGCCAGCAGCCCTGGACAGGGGGCTTCGTACGAGCAGTACTTC.

The chain is built from TRBV13 and TRBJ1-1, with D uncertain. The V end was cut by 0 bases, the J end by 7 bases, with 12 bases between. Germline CDR1 PRHDT, CDR2 FYEKMQ (reference sequence). The CDR3 has 14 amino acids. The CDR3 nucleotides are TGTGCCAGCAGCTTAGGCCGGGGATTTAGTGAAGCTTTCTTT. Translation: CASSLGRGFSEAFF.

The CDR3 here is CASSVELATYNEQFF. DNA of the CDR3: TGTGCCAGCAGCGTAGAACTAGCGACCTACAATGAGCAGTTCTTC. The rearrangement uses TRBV9 and TRBJ2-1; 7 bases map to TRBD2. The CDR3 runs to 15 residues. V lost 0 bases, J lost 2 bases, and 2 bases stayed unmatched. CDR1 and CDR2 (germline): SGDLS, YYNGEE.

To note about this clone: An end of the junction differs from the germline gene, which may be a read error. This chain joins TRBV7-7 and TRBJ2-7; TRBD1 matches 9 bases. CDR1 and CDR2 from the germline V gene are SSHAT and FNYEAQ (reference sequence). There are 14 residues in the CDR3. The CDR3 sequence: CASSLGDRDYEQYF. Written as DNA, the CDR3 is TGTGCTAGCAGCTTAGGGGACAGGGACTACGAGCAGTACTTC.

This sequence joins TRBV7-2 and TRBJ1-6, with 7 bases aligning to TRBD1. This CDR3 has 15 residues. CDR1 is SGHTA and CDR2 is FQGNSA in the germline V gene. V gave up 6 bases and J gave up 6 bases; unmatched junction bases: 8. CDR3 DNA sequence: TGTGCCAGCAGGAGGGGGCAGGACATTAATTCACCCCTCCACTTT. Its translation: CASRRGQDINSPLHF.

CDR3 sequence (DNA): TGTGCCAGCAGCTACGGGACAGGGGGCACAGATACGCAGTATTTT. Its protein is CASSYGTGGTDTQYF. The J gene is TRBJ2-3, the V gene TRBV7-3, with 10 bases matching TRBD1. CDR1 and CDR2 from the germline V gene are SGHTA and FQGTGA. With 4 bases clipped from V and 1 base from J, the junction kept 2 bases outside the gene matches. The CDR3 spans 15 residues. The entire variable domain, with the rest obtained from reference TRBV7-3 and TRBJ2-3, is as follows: GAGVSQTPSNKVTEKGKYVELRCDPISGHTALYWYRQSLGQGPEFLIYFQGTGAADDSGLPNDRFFAVRPEGSVSTLKIQRTERGDSAVYLCASSYGTGGTDTQYFGPGTRLTVL.

This clone occurred once. The rearrangement links TRBV18 to TRBJ2-4; 15 nucleotides match TRBD2. V lost 3 bases, J lost 1 base, and 4 bases stayed unmatched. Germline values: CDR1 KGHSH, CDR2 LQKENI. CDR3 size: 18 residues. CDR3 in DNA: TGTGCCAGCTCACCTGGACTAGCGGGGGGGCCGGCCAAAAACATTCAGTACTTC. Amino acids: CASSPGLAGGPAKNIQYF. The variable domain in full, completed from reference TRBV18 and TRBJ2-4, reads NAGVMQNPRHLVRRRGQEARLRCSPMKGHSHVYWYRQLPEEGLKFMVYLQKENIIDESGMPKERFSAEFPKEGPSILRIQQVVRGDSAAYFCASSPGLAGGPAKNIQYFGAGTRLSVL.

Only one count was recorded for this clone. The chain uses TRBV10-3 and TRBJ2-3, with D possibly being TRBD2 (6 bases). V was trimmed by 4 bases and J by 6 bases, leaving 11 bases between them. Germline-derived CDR1 and CDR2 are ENHRY and SYGVKD. The CDR3 runs 13 residues. The CDR3: CAISGPEGDTQYF. The CDR3 DNA reads as TGTGCCATCAGTGGTCCGGAGGGGGATACGCAGTATTTT.

This clone was counted only a few times. The chain joins TRBV29-1 to TRBJ1-5, with D unresolved. The V gene's germline CDR1 is SQVTM and CDR2 ANQGSEA. CDR3 length: 13 amino acids. V dropped 7 bases and J dropped 5 bases, with 15 bases sitting between them. The CDR3 DNA follows: TGCAGCGCCCGGGTGGCGCCCGATCAGCCCCAGCATTTT. Translating it yields CSARVAPDQPQHF.

J is TRBJ2-3 and V is TRBV27, with TRBD2 matching over 13 bases. The CDR3 runs 19 residues. The V and J ends lost 3 bases and 5 bases, in that order; junction bases with no gene match: 14. From germline, CDR1 is MNHEY and CDR2 SMNVEV (reference sequence). The CDR3 region is CASSFSRSTSGGARDTQYF. The CDR3 DNA reads as TGTGCCAGCAGTTTCTCCCGTTCTACTAGCGGGGGGGCCCGAGATACGCAGTATTTT.